This TCR beta chain came from a study of T cells after yellow fever vaccination. After removal of 5 bases from V and 6 bases from J, the junction contained 5 bases not matched to a gene. The CDR3 is made up of 12 amino acids. The germline CDR1 and CDR2 sequences are DFQATT and SNEGSKA (reference sequence). This clonotype was picked up a small number of times. The target antigen is unknown. Template switching with 5'RACE generated the TCR cDNA and added a universal primer site and UMIs. Via MiXCR, TCRdb re-called the 5' RACE reads, giving one row per CDR3 protein. Of a few hundred thousand distinct CDR3 sequences in the sample, less than 7.5% are singletons; the top ten hold around 1%. Study-wide points: After the booster, roughly 96% of CD4 and about 90% of CD8 primary-response clones were re-detected.

The chain combines TRBV20-1 with TRBJ2-3; 7 bases align to TRBD2. The sequence was collected from a man younger than 45 who received the YFV17D yellow fever vaccine. This sample comprised CD4+ T cells sorted from PBMCs, obtained on the day of the yellow fever booster vaccination. The chain's CDR3 is CSAGGVPDTQYF. The DNA of the CDR3 is TGCAGTGCTGGGGGGGTTCCGGATACGCAGTATTTT.